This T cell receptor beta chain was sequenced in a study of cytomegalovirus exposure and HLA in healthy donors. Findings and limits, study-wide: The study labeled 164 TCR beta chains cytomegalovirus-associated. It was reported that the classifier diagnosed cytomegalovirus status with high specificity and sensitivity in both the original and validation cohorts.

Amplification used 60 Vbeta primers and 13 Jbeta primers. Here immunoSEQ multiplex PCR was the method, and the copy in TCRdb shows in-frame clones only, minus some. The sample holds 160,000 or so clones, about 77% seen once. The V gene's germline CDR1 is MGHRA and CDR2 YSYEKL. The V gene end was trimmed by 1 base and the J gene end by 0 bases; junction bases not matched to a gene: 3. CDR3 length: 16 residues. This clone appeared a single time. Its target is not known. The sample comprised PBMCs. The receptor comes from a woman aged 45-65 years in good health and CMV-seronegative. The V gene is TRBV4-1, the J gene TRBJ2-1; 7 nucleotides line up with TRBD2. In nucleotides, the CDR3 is TGCGCCAGCAGCCAAGCGGGCGGGAGCTCCTACAATGAGCAGTTCTTC. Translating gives CASSQAGGSSYNEQFF.